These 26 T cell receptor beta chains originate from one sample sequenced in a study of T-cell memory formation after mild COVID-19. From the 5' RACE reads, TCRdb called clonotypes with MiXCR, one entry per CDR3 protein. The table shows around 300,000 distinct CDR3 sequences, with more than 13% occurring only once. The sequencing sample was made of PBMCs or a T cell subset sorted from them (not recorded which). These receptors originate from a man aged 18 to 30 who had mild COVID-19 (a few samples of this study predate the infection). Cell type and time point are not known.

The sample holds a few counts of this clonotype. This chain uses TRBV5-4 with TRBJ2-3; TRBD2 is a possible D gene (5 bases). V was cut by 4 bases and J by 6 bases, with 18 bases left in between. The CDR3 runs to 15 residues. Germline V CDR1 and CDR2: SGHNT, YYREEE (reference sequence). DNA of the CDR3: TGTGCCAGCAGCCCGTCCGGACTGGGCGGGGATACGCAGTATTTT. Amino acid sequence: CASSPSGLGGDTQYF.

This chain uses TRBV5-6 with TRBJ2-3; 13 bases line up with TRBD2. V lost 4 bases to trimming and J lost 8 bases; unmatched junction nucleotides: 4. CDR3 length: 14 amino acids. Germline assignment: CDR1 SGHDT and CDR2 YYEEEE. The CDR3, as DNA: TGTGCCAGCAGCCGGACTAGCGGGGGAAGTACGCAGTATTTT. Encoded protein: CASSRTSGGSTQYF.

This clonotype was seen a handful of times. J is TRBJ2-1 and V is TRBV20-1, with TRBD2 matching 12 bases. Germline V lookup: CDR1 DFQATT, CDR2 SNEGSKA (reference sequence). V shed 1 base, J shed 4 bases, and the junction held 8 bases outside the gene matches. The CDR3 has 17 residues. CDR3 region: CSARVASGGASYNEQFF. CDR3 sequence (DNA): TGCAGTGCTAGAGTGGCTAGCGGGGGGGCAAGTTACAATGAGCAGTTCTTC.

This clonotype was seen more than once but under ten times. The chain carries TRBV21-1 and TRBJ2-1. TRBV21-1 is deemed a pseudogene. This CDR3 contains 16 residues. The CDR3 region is CASSKVRGASYNEQFF. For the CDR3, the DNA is TGTGCCAGCAGCAAAGTTCGGGGTGCCTCCTACAATGAGCAGTTCTTC.

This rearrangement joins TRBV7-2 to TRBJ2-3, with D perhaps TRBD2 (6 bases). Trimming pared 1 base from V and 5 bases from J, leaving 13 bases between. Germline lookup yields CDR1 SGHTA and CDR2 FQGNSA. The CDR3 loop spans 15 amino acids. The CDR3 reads CASSLGPGVVDTQYF. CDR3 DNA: TGTGCCAGCAGCTTAGGGCCGGGGGTCGTAGATACGCAGTATTTT.

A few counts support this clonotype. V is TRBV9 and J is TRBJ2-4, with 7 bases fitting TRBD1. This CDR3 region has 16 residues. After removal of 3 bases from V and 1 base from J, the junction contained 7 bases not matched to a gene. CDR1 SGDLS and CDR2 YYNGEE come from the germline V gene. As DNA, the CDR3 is TGTGCCAGCAGCGCCCCTCCGGACAGGGCCAAAAACATTCAGTACTTC. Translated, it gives CASSAPPDRAKNIQYF.

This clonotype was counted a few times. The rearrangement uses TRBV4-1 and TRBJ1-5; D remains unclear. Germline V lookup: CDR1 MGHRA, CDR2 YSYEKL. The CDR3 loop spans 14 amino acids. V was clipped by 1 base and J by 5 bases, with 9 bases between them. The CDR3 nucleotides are TGCGCCAGCAGCCAAGTACGTGTCGATCAGCCCCAGCATTTT. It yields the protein CASSQVRVDQPQHF.

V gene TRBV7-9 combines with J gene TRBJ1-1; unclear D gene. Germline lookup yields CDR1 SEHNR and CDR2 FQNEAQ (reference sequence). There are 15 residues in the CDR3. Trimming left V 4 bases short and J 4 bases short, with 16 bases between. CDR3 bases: TGTGCCAGCAGCTCGGTCAATTGGAAGGGCACTGAAGCTTTCTTT. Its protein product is CASSSVNWKGTEAFF.

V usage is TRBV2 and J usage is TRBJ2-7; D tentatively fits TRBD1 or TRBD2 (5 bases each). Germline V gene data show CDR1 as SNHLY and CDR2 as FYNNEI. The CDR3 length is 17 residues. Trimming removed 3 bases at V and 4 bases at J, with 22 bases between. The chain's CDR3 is CASSETARAWERYEQYV. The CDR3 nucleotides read TGTGCCAGCAGTGAGACAGCTCGCGCCTGGGAGCGTTACGAGCAGTACGTC.

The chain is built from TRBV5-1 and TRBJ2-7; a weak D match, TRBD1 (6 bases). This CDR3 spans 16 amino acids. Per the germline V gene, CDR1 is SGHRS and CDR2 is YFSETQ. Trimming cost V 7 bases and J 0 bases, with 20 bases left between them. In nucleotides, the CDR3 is TGCGCCAGCTGCCGACAGGATTGTCTCCTCTCCTACGAGCAGTACGTC. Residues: CASCRQDCLLSYEQYV.

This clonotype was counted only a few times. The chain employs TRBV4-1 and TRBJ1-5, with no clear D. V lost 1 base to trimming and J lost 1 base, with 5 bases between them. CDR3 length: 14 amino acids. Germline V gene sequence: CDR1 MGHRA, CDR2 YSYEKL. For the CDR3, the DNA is TGCGCCAGCAGCCAAGCACGGAGCAATCAGCCCCAGCATTTT. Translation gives CASSQARSNQPQHF.

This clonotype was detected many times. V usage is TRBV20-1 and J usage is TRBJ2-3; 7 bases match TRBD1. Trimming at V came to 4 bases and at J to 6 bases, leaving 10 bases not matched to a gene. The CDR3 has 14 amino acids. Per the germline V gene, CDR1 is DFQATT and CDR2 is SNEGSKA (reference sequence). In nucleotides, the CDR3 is TGCAGTGCTAAAAAGGGACAGTCGCTGGATACGCAGTATTTT. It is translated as CSAKKGQSLDTQYF.

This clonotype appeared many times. The CDR3 DNA reads as TGTGCCAGCAGTGAAGGGGACACCGGGGAGCTGTTTTTT. Translated: CASSEGDTGELFF. The chain recombines TRBV6-4 with TRBJ2-2, with D possibly matching TRBD1 (5 bases). V lost 3 bases, J lost 3 bases, and 5 bases lay in between. Germline CDR1 MRHNA, CDR2 SNTAGT. The CDR3 is 13 residues long.

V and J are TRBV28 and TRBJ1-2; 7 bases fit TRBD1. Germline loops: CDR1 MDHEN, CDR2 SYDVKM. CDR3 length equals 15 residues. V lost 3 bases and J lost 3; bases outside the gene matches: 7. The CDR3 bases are TGTGCCAGCAGTTTGCGAGACAGGGCTGACTATGGCTACACCTTC. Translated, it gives CASSLRDRADYGYTF.

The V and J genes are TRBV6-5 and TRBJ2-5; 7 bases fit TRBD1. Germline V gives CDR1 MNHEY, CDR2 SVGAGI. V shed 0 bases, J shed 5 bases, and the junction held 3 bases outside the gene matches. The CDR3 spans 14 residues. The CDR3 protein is CASSYSGTVETQYF. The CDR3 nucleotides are TGTGCCAGCAGTTACTCCGGGACAGTGGAGACCCAGTACTTC.

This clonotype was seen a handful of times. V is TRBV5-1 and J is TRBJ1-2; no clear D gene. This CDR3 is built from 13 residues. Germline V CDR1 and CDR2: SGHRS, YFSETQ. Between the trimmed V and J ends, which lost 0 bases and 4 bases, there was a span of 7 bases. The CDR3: CASSLVTPYGYTF. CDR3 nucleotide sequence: TGCGCCAGCAGCTTGGTGACACCCTATGGCTACACCTTC.

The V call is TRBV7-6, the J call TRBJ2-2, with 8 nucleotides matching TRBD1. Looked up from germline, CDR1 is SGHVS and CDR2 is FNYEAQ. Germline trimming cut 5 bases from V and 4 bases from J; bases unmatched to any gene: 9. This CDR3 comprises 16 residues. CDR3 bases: TGTGCCAGCAGCCAGGTCCAGGGGGCGGGCACCGGGGAGCTGTTTTTT. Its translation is CASSQVQGAGTGELFF.

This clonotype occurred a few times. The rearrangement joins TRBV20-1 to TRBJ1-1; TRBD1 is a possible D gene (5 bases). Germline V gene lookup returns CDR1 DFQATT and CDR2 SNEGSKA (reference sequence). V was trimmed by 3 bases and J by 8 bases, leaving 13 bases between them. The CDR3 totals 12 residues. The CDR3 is CSARDPTAEAFF. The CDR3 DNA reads TGCAGTGCTAGGGACCCGACAGCAGAAGCTTTCTTT.

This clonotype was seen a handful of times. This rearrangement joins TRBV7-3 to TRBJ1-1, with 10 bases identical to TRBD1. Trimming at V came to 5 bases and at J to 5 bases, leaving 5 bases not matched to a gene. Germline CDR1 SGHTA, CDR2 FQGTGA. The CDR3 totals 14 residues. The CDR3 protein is CASSRGQGDTEAFF. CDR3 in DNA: TGTGCCAGCAGCCGCGGACAGGGGGATACTGAAGCTTTCTTT.

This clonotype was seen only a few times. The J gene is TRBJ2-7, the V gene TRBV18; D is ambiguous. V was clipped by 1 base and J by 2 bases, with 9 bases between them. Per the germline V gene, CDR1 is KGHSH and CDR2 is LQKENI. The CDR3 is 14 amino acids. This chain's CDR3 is CASSPLGEPYEQYF. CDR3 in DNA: TGTGCCAGCTCACCACTTGGTGAGCCCTACGAGCAGTACTTC.

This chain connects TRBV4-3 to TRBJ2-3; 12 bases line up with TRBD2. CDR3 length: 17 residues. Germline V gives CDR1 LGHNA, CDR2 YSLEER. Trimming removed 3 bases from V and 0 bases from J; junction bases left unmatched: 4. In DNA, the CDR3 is TGCGCCAGCAGCCACCGGACTAGCGGGGAGAGCACAGATACGCAGTATTTT. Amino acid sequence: CASSHRTSGESTDTQYF.

In DNA form, the CDR3 reads TGCGCCAGCAGCTTCGAGGGCGGTGAGCAGTTCTTC. This encodes CASSFEGGEQFF. The chain uses TRBV5-1 and TRBJ2-1; perhaps TRBD2 as D (5 bases). Germline V gene sequence: CDR1 SGHRS, CDR2 YFSETQ. This CDR3 has 12 amino acids. V was clipped by 2 bases and J by 9 bases, with 9 bases between them. The whole variable domain, remainder taken from reference TRBV5-1 and TRBJ2-1, is KAGVTQTPRYLIKTRGQQVTLSCSPISGHRSVSWYQQTPGQGLQFLFEYFSETQRNKGNFPGRFSGRQFSNSRSEMNVSTLELGDSALYLCASSFEGGEQFFGPGTRLTVL.

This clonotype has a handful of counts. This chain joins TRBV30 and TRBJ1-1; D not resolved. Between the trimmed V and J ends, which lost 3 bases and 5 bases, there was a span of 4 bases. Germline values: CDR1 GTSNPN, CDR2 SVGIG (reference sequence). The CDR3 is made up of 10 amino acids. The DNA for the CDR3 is TGTGCCTGGAGAAGAACTGAAGCTTTCTTT. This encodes CAWRRTEAFF. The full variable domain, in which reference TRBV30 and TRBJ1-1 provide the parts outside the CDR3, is SQTIHQWPATLVQPVGSPLSLECTVEGTSNPNLYWYRQAAGRGLQLLFYSVGIGQISSEVPQNLSASRPQDRQFILSSKKLLLSDSGFYLCAWRRTEAFFGQGTRLTVV.

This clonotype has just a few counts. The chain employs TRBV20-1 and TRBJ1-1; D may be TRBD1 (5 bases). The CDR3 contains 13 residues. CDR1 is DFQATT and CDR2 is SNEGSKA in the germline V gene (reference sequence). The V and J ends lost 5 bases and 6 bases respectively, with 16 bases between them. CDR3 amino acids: CSARRDGRAEAFF. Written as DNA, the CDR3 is TGCAGTGCTCGAAGGGACGGGCGGGCTGAAGCTTTCTTT.

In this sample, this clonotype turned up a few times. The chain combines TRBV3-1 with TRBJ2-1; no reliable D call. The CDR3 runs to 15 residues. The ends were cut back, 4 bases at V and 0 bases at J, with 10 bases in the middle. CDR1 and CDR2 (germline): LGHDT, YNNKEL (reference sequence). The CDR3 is CASSREPDSYNEQFF. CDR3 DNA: TGTGCCAGCAGCCGAGAGCCAGACTCCTACAATGAGCAGTTCTTC.

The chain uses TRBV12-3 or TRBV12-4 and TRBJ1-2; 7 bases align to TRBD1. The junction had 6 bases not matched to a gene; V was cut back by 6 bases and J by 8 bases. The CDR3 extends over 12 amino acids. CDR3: CASSRDREGYTF. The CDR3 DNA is TGTGCCAGCAGCCGCGACAGGGAAGGCTACACCTTC.